A selection of T cell receptor beta chains follows, all from one sample in a study of blood T cell repertoires in COVID-19. TCRdb's table, derived via immunoSEQ multiplex PCR, lists solely in-frame clones and lacks some. The sample comprises about 190,000 clones, around 90% of which are singletons, and about 0.66% rests with the top ten. What was sequenced was peripheral blood. The receptors derive from a man in his fifties or sixties with acute or convalescent COVID-19. CDR3s include the opening cysteine and the closing phenylalanine or tryptophan. A D gene is named only where the DNA matches it firmly. Size values are once, few and many counts, or a class for expanded clones, and some rows have none.

-	TRBD2	TRBV30	TRBJ2-1	CAGSGGAWNEQFF	TGTGCCGGAAGCGGGGGGGCGTGGAATGAGCAGTTCTTC
-	-	TRBV24-1	TRBJ2-7	CATSDLDSFEQYF	TGTGCCACCAGTGACCTGGACAGTTTCGAGCAGTACTTC
-	-	TRBV7-9	TRBJ1-4	CASSPGSGTTNEKLFF	TGTGCCAGCAGCCCGGGTAGCGGGACAACGAATGAAAAACTGTTTTTT
-	-	TRBV2	TRBJ1-2	CASHGRTFNYGYTF	TGTGCCAGCCACGGGAGGACATTTAACTATGGCTACACCTTC
-	-	TRBV2	TRBJ2-3	CASSLSEVRTDTQYF	TGTGCCAGCAGCCTCTCGGAGGTTCGCACAGATACGCAGTATTTT
-	-	TRBV5-1	TRBJ2-1	CASSRAVGSSYNEQFF	TGCGCCAGCAGCCGTGCGGTGGGTAGCTCCTACAATGAGCAGTTCTTC
-	TRBD1	TRBV19	TRBJ1-4	CASKEHGQGLEKLFF	TGTGCCAGTAAGGAGCACGGACAGGGTCTTGAAAAACTGTTTTTT
-	TRBD2	TRBV6-5	TRBJ2-7	CASRVTSAPYEQYF	TGTGCCAGCAGGGTGACTAGCGCACCCTACGAGCAGTACTTC
-	TRBD2	TRBV6-5	TRBJ2-2	CASRGNLAGAGELFF	TGTGCCAGCAGGGGTAATCTAGCGGGGGCCGGGGAGCTGTTTTTT
-	TRBD1	TRBV18	TRBJ2-2	CASSPLTGTTNTGELFF	TGTGCCAGCTCACCCTTGACAGGGACCACGAACACCGGGGAGCTGTTTTTT
-	TRBD1	TRBV7-3	TRBJ1-1	CASSQQGDTEAFF	TGTGCCAGCAGCCAACAGGGGGACACTGAAGCTTTCTTT
-	-	TRBV30	TRBJ2-7	CALVTSYEQYF	TGTGCCTTAGTAACGTCCTACGAGCAGTACTTC
-	TRBD1	TRBV24-1	TRBJ2-2	CATSDPLLGGWTGELFF	TGTGCCACCAGTGATCCCCTCTTAGGGGGCTGGACCGGGGAGCTGTTTTTT
-	TRBD2	TRBV3-1/TRBV3-2	TRBJ2-2	CASTQGASGNTGELFF	TGTGCCAGCACCCAAGGAGCTAGCGGCAACACCGGGGAGCTGTTTTTT
-	-	TRBV27	TRBJ2-5	CASSLSFGAGAAQETQYF	TGTGCCAGCAGTTTATCGTTTGGCGCTGGGGCGGCACAAGAGACCCAGTACTTC
-	TRBD2	TRBV7-2	TRBJ2-2	CASSPPGLALNTGELFF	TGTGCCAGCAGCCCCCCGGGACTAGCGCTCAACACCGGGGAGCTGTTTTTT
-	-	TRBV14	TRBJ2-7	CASSQWEGSRYEQYF	TGTGCCAGCAGCCAATGGGAAGGGAGTAGGTACGAGCAGTACTTC
-	TRBD1	TRBV18	TRBJ1-2	CASSDREYGGYTF	TGTGCCAGCTCGGACAGGGAGTATGGTGGCTACACCTTC
-	TRBD2	TRBV10-3	TRBJ2-3	CAISERAGVADTQYF	TGTGCCATCAGTGAGCGTGCGGGGGTGGCAGATACGCAGTATTTT
-	-	TRBV24-1	TRBJ1-4	CATSSGGLNEKLFF	TGTGCCACCAGCTCGGGGGGTTTGAATGAAAAACTGTTTTTT
-	-	TRBV6-2/TRBV6-3	TRBJ1-1	CASSYSILPRGKYPRNTEAFF	TGTGCCAGCAGTTACTCGATACTTCCGCGGGGCAAATATCCTCGGAACACTGAAGCTTTCTTT
-	-	TRBV19	TRBJ2-5	CASSIDDSRQETQYF	TGTGCCAGTAGTATAGATGACAGCCGCCAAGAGACCCAGTACTTC
-	TRBD2	TRBV4-2	TRBJ2-1	CASSQESIAGVPDEQFF	TGTGCCAGCAGCCAAGAGTCCATAGCGGGAGTGCCAGATGAGCAGTTCTTC
once	TRBD1	TRBV2	TRBJ1-4	CASSQGRDRGSGKLFF	TGTGCCAGCAGTCAGGGCCGGGACAGGGGTTCTGGAAAACTGTTTTTT
once	TRBD2	TRBV6-1	TRBJ2-3	CASRNGLEGTQYF	TGTGCCAGCAGAAACGGACTAGAAGGTACGCAGTATTTT
-	-	TRBV19	TRBJ2-3	CASSRGERADTQYF	TGTGCCAGTAGTAGGGGGGAGAGGGCAGATACGCAGTATTTT
-	-	TRBV6-5	TRBJ1-1	CASRLAGEAFF	TGTGCCAGCAGGCTGGCGGGTGAAGCTTTCTTT
-	TRBD2	TRBV7-6	TRBJ2-1	CASSSIAGGLNEQFF	TGTGCCAGCAGCTCTATAGCGGGAGGGCTCAATGAGCAGTTCTTC
-	-	TRBV27	TRBJ2-1	CASSLSIAGSYNEQFF	TGTGCCAGCAGTTTATCGATAGCTGGCTCCTACAATGAGCAGTTCTTC
-	-	TRBV5-1	TRBJ2-1	CASSLVGAGNYNEQFF	TGCGCCAGCAGCTTGGTAGGGGCGGGGAACTACAATGAGCAGTTCTTC
-	-	TRBV6-5	TRBJ2-1	CASKSGALGMVRFF	TGTGCCAGCAAGTCAGGGGCGCTTGGTATGGTTCGGTTCTTC
-	-	TRBV20-1	TRBJ1-2	CSARRGYGYTF	TGCAGTGCAAGACGGGGCTATGGCTACACCTTC
-	TRBD1	TRBV7-2	TRBJ2-3	CASRRRQGSDTQYF	TGTGCCAGCAGGCGACGACAGGGCTCAGATACGCAGTATTTT
-	TRBD1	TRBV28	TRBJ1-2	CASKRGLSYGYTF	TGTGCCAGCAAGAGGGGGCTCAGCTATGGCTACACCTTC
-	TRBD1	TRBV3-1/TRBV3-2	TRBJ2-5	CASSHWQGEWSREQETQYF	TGTGCCAGCAGCCATTGGCAGGGGGAGTGGAGCCGGGAACAAGAGACCCAGTACTTC
-	TRBD2	TRBV27	TRBJ2-1	CASSLFTRTSGDEQYNEQFF	TGTGCCAGCAGTTTATTCACAAGGACTAGCGGGGACGAACAGTACAATGAGCAGTTCTTC
-	TRBD2	TRBV3-1/TRBV3-2	TRBJ2-1	CASSLLAGPYNEQFF	TGTGCCAGCAGCCTTCTAGCGGGACCTTACAATGAGCAGTTCTTC
-	-	TRBV3-1/TRBV3-2	TRBJ1-6	CASSQGGPANSPLHF	TGTGCCAGCAGCCAAGGGGGGCCCGCTAATTCACCCCTCCACTTT
-	-	TRBV9	TRBJ1-1	CASSVGATRDTEAFF	TGTGCCAGCAGCGTAGGCGCCACCCGGGACACTGAAGCTTTCTTT
-	TRBD1	TRBV14	TRBJ1-6	CASSARQGYNSPLHF	TGTGCCAGCAGCGCGCGACAGGGATATAATTCACCCCTCCACTTT
-	-	TRBV9	TRBJ1-2	CASSARDGGDGYTF	TGTGCCAGCAGCGCTCGAGACGGAGGCGATGGCTACACCTTC
-	TRBD1	TRBV5-1	TRBJ1-6	CASSLVGTGESPLHF	TGCGCCAGCAGCTTGGTCGGGACAGGGGAGTCACCCCTCCACTTT
-	TRBD1	TRBV12-3/TRBV12-4	TRBJ1-1	CASSSGTVEAFF	TGTGCCAGCAGCAGTGGGACAGTAGAAGCTTTCTTT
few	-	TRBV7-6	TRBJ1-6	CASSLAAADAGSPLHF	TGTGCCAGCAGCTTAGCCGCGGCGGACGCGGGTTCACCCCTCCACTTT
-	-	TRBV10-3	TRBJ1-1	CAISDATGFTEAFF	TGTGCCATCAGTGACGCAACAGGTTTCACTGAAGCTTTCTTT
-	-	TRBV19	TRBJ1-2	CASNIEPGAYGYTF	TGTGCCAGTAATATCGAGCCAGGGGCTTATGGCTACACCTTC
-	TRBD1	TRBV19	TRBJ2-7	CASSIGQGDYEQYF	TGTGCCAGTAGTATCGGACAGGGAGACTACGAGCAGTACTTC
-	TRBD1	TRBV2	TRBJ2-4	CASSENGAGGWNIQYF	TGTGCCAGCAGTGAAAATGGGGCAGGGGGCTGGAACATTCAGTACTTC
-	-	TRBV28	TRBJ2-6	CASSSLSGANVLTF	TGTGCCAGCAGTTCCCTCTCTGGGGCCAACGTCCTGACTTTC
-	-	TRBV7-2	TRBJ1-1	CASSFRGLRTEAFF	TGTGCCAGCAGCTTCCGGGGTTTAAGAACTGAAGCTTTCTTT
-	TRBD1	TRBV7-2	TRBJ1-1	CASSLDPRDRGYTEAFF	TGTGCCAGCAGCTTAGATCCAAGGGACAGGGGGTACACTGAAGCTTTCTTT
-	-	TRBV4-1	TRBJ2-7	CASSQDSAYYEQYF	TGCGCCAGCAGCCAAGACAGCGCTTACTACGAGCAGTACTTC